Listed below are T cell receptor beta chains from one sample, sequenced in a study of cytomegalovirus exposure and HLA in healthy donors. Profiling relied on immunoSEQ multiplex PCR, and the TCRdb table lists in-frame clones only, not all of them. The sample records some 140,000 clones, about three quarters being singletons. The sequencing input was PBMCs. These receptors were taken from a male donor in good health and CMV-seropositive. CDR3s include the opening cysteine and the closing phenylalanine or tryptophan. The order of the fields is clone size, J gene, V gene, D gene, CDR3 protein, CDR3 DNA. A D gene is named only where the DNA matches it firmly. Clone size is not always given. Where it is, it says once, few, many or a class for expanded clones.

. TRBJ2-7 TRBV5-4 TRBD2 CASSLNRGSGLAGGGYEQYF TGTGCCAGCAGCTTGAACAGGGGTAGCGGCCTAGCGGGAGGAGGCTACGAGCAGTACTTC
. TRBJ2-7 TRBV11-2 . CASSFFRIRAYEQYF TGTGCCAGCAGCTTTTTCCGAATCAGGGCCTACGAGCAGTACTTC
. TRBJ1-6 TRBV27 . CASSLTDSSYSPLHF TGTGCCAGCAGTTTGACCGACAGTTCCTATTCACCCCTCCACTTT
. TRBJ2-2 TRBV5-1 . CASSLVSTGELFF TGCGCCAGCAGCTTGGTCAGCACCGGGGAGCTGTTTTTT
. TRBJ2-1 TRBV11-3 . CASSLSLSHEQFF TGTGCCAGCAGCTTATCGCTATCCCATGAGCAGTTCTTC
few TRBJ2-1 TRBV28 TRBD2 CASSNWVAGGDYNEQFF TGTGCCAGCAGTAATTGGGTAGCGGGAGGGGACTACAATGAGCAGTTCTTC
. TRBJ2-7 TRBV7-9 . CASSLPGSYEQYF TGTGCCAGCAGCTTACCAGGTTCCTACGAGCAGTACTTC
few TRBJ2-1 TRBV4-3 . CASSQDWLAVEQFF TGCGCCAGCAGCCAAGATTGGCTAGCCGTTGAGCAGTTCTTC
. TRBJ2-3 TRBV4-3 TRBD2 CASSQDGLARADTQYF TGCGCCAGCAGCCAAGACGGACTAGCCCGGGCAGATACGCAGTATTTT
. TRBJ2-7 TRBV6-5 . CASSRRTDFYEQYF TGTGCCAGCAGTCGTCGGACAGACTTCTACGAGCAGTACTTC
. TRBJ1-4 TRBV4-2 TRBD1 CASSQATGGRNEKLFF TGTGCCAGCAGCCAAGCCACAGGGGGGCGTAATGAAAAACTGTTTTTT
. TRBJ2-5 TRBV10-1 TRBD1 CASSETTGGSETQYF TGCGCCAGCAGTGAAACCACAGGGGGCTCTGAGACCCAGTACTTC
. TRBJ1-5 TRBV19 . CASSIYGNQPQHF TGTGCCAGTAGTATATACGGGAATCAGCCCCAGCATTTT
. TRBJ1-5 TRBV21-1 . CASSKTRGGDDQPQHF TGTGCCAGCAGCAAAACCCGCGGGGGGGACGATCAGCCCCAGCATTTT
. TRBJ2-2 TRBV12-5 . CASGLVLGRTNTGELFF TGTGCTAGTGGTTTGGTCCTGGGGAGGACGAACACCGGGGAGCTGTTTTTT
. TRBJ2-1 TRBV9 . CASSVADEQFF TGTGCCAGCAGCGTAGCAGATGAGCAGTTCTTC
. TRBJ2-1 TRBV7-7 . CASSLGPENEQFF TGTGCTAGCAGCTTAGGGCCGGAGAATGAGCAGTTCTTC
. TRBJ2-1 TRBV5-6 . CASSLPGNNEQFF TGTGCCAGCAGCTTGCCAGGAAACAATGAGCAGTTCTTC
. TRBJ2-5 TRBV29-1 . CSVDSYQETQYF TGCAGCGTTGATTCGTACCAAGAGACCCAGTACTTC
. TRBJ2-1 TRBV7-8 TRBD2 CASSLAFGREYEQFF TGTGCCAGCAGCTTAGCGTTCGGGAGGGAGTATGAGCAGTTCTTC
few TRBJ2-6 TRBV4-2 . CASSQVGEGGSGANVLTF TGTGCCAGCAGCCAAGTAGGGGAGGGGGGCTCTGGGGCCAACGTCCTGACTTTC
few TRBJ1-2 TRBV9 . CASSVGGLGKPSCTF TGTGCCAGCAGCGTAGGGGGTCTGGGGAAGCCTAGCTGCACCTTC
. TRBJ2-7 TRBV6-6 TRBD1 CASSYPTGTGSEQYF TGTGCCAGCAGTTACCCGACCGGGACAGGATCCGAGCAGTACTTC
. TRBJ1-2 TRBV2 . CASISISTNYGYTF TGTGCCAGCATTAGTATCTCTACTAACTATGGCTACACCTTC
. TRBJ2-7 TRBV4-2 TRBD2 CASSQDGTSGEQYF TGTGCCAGCAGCCAAGATGGGACTAGCGGCGAGCAGTACTTC
. TRBJ2-7 TRBV9 . CASSVSQGSSYEQYF TGTGCCAGCAGCGTATCCCAGGGGAGCTCCTACGAGCAGTACTTC
. TRBJ1-1 TRBV4-1 . CASSQDPLSVNTEAFF TGCGCCAGCAGCCAAGATCCCCTTTCAGTGAACACTGAAGCTTTCTTT
. TRBJ1-1 TRBV9 . CASSVGGSPNTEAFF TGTGCCAGCAGCGTAGGAGGGTCACCGAACACTGAAGCTTTCTTT
. TRBJ2-5 TRBV18 . CASSPGTPATETQYF TGTGCCAGCTCTCCCGGGACACCAGCAACAGAGACCCAGTACTTC
. TRBJ2-1 TRBV14 . CASSQSTDRTDNEQFF TGTGCCAGCAGCCAATCTACTGACAGGACCGACAATGAGCAGTTCTTC
. TRBJ2-3 TRBV5-1 TRBD1 CASREGTGGDTQYF TGCGCCAGCAGGGAAGGGACAGGAGGAGATACGCAGTATTTT
. TRBJ2-1 TRBV6-1 TRBD2 CASRIGLAGMDEQFF TGTGCCAGCAGAATCGGACTAGCGGGAATGGATGAGCAGTTCTTC
. TRBJ1-2 TRBV28 TRBD1 CASSFGQGQGYTF TGTGCCAGCAGTTTCGGACAGGGCCAAGGCTACACCTTC